The rows below give T cell receptor beta chains drawn from one sample of a study of blood T cell repertoires in COVID-19. Some clones are missing from TCRdb's copy, which holds only in-frame ones; the method was immunoSEQ multiplex PCR. Of tens of thousands of clones listed, 75% to 85% are singletons. The sequenced sample consisted of peripheral blood. The receptors here all came from a man under 40 with COVID-19, enrolled during active disease. The CDR3 runs from the conserved cysteine through the conserved F or W. A D gene is named only where the DNA matches it firmly. Only part of the rows carry a size: once, few, many, or a class if the clone is expanded.

CDR3 protein,CDR3 DNA,J gene,D gene,clone size,V gene
CASSDSIGLGQRPLNTQYF,TGTGCCAGCAGTGACTCGATTGGTCTGGGACAGAGACCCCTAAATACGCAGTATTTT,TRBJ2-3,TRBD1,NA,TRBV6-4
CSVGDFSGGPYEQYF,TGCAGCGTTGGGGACTTCTCAGGGGGCCCCTACGAGCAGTACTTC,TRBJ2-7,TRBD1,NA,TRBV29-1
CASSPPGLARTYEQYF,TGCGCCAGCAGCCCCCCAGGGCTAGCGCGGACATACGAGCAGTACTTC,TRBJ2-7,NA,NA,TRBV4-1
CASSQDPGGFYEQYF,TGCGCCAGCAGCCAAGACCCAGGGGGCTTCTACGAGCAGTACTTC,TRBJ2-7,TRBD1,NA,TRBV4-1
CASSQHPTSPTEQFF,TGTGCCAGCAGCCAACACCCAACAAGTCCCACTGAGCAGTTCTTC,TRBJ2-1,NA,NA,TRBV3-1/TRBV3-2
CAISESAGGPGEQYF,TGTGCCATCAGTGAGTCTGCGGGAGGGCCGGGCGAGCAGTACTTC,TRBJ2-7,TRBD2,NA,TRBV10-3
CAISEFGGSSYNEQFF,TGTGCCATCAGTGAGTTCGGAGGAAGCTCCTACAATGAGCAGTTCTTC,TRBJ2-1,NA,once,TRBV10-3
CASSTPSTDTQYF,TGTGCCAGTTCGACTCCTAGCACAGATACGCAGTATTTT,TRBJ2-3,NA,NA,TRBV6-5
CASSLRSRGETDTQYF,TGTGCCAGCAGTTTACGGTCCAGGGGGGAAACAGATACGCAGTATTTT,TRBJ2-3,NA,once,TRBV27
CSASHRLLNTEAFF,TGCAGTGCGAGTCACAGGTTGTTGAACACTGAAGCTTTCTTT,TRBJ1-1,NA,NA,TRBV20-1
CASSFEVNTEAFF,TGTGCCAGCAGCTTCGAGGTGAACACTGAAGCTTTCTTT,TRBJ1-1,NA,NA,TRBV11-2